These T cell receptor beta chains were read from a single sample in a study of cytotoxic CD8 clonotypes in ibrutinib-treated CLL. Sequencing used immunoSEQ multiplex PCR; TCRdb keeps in-frame clones, though not all of them. The sample includes about 160,000 clones, around nine tenths of them seen just once. The sample was PBMCs, taken at disease progression, from a patient treated with ibrutinib. The receptors here all came from a human donor with chronic lymphocytic leukemia. Both conserved end residues are part of each CDR3. D genes are given only for firm matches. A row's size may be missing; if present it is once, few, many or a size class.

-,TRBJ1-5,TRBV6-1,14,-,CASSVLGGDQPQHF,TGTGCCAGCAGCGTCCTGGGGGGGGACCAGCCCCAGCATTTT
few,TRBJ2-3,TRBV7-6,15,TRBD1,CASRPGQESTDTQYF,TGTGCCAGCAGGCCTGGACAGGAGAGCACAGATACGCAGTATTTT
-,TRBJ1-5,TRBV7-9,14,-,CASSLVGGNQPQHF,TGTGCCAGCAGCTTAGTCGGGGGAAATCAGCCCCAGCATTTT
-,TRBJ1-2,TRBV25-1,16,-,CASSESSGLKNYGYTF,TGTGCCAGCAGTGAATCGAGTGGTCTTAAGAACTATGGCTACACCTTC
-,TRBJ2-5,TRBV11-2,14,-,CASSNKTAAGAQYF,TGTGCCAGCAGCAATAAGACGGCTGCAGGGGCCCAGTACTTC
-,TRBJ1-1,TRBV27,14,-,CASSFSRGSTEAFF,TGTGCCAGCAGTTTCTCCAGGGGAAGCACTGAAGCTTTCTTT
-,TRBJ1-1,TRBV6-5,14,-,CASSPAGEYTEAFF,TGTGCCAGCAGTCCCGCAGGGGAGTACACTGAAGCTTTCTTT
-,TRBJ1-1,TRBV11-2,12,-,CASSLRGTEAFF,TGTGCCAGCAGCTTAAGGGGGACTGAAGCTTTCTTT
-,TRBJ1-2,TRBV18,14,-,CASSPTAGPEGYTF,TGTGCCAGCTCACCAACGGCCGGGCCGGAGGGCTACACCTTC
-,TRBJ1-4,TRBV29-1,13,TRBD1,CSARGQGNEKLFF,TGCAGCGCCAGGGGGCAGGGTAATGAAAAACTGTTTTTT
-,TRBJ2-2,TRBV6-5,15,-,CASSSAGAGTGELFF,TGTGCCAGCAGTTCGGCGGGGGCCGGAACCGGGGAGCTGTTTTTT
-,TRBJ1-6,TRBV2,15,-,CASGERTANNSPLHF,TGTGCCAGCGGAGAGAGGACAGCGAATAATTCACCCCTCCACTTT
-,TRBJ2-3,TRBV18,21,-,CASSPSVVGELTDGSTDTQYF,TGTGCCAGCTCACCTAGTGTAGTAGGTGAGTTGACAGACGGGAGCACAGATACGCAGTATTTT
few,TRBJ2-7,TRBV19,13,-,CASGRVDLNEQYF,TGTGCCAGCGGCAGGGTGGATTTGAACGAGCAGTACTTC
-,TRBJ2-7,TRBV7-2,16,-,CASSFSTGTGSYEQYF,TGTGCCAGCAGCTTTAGTACCGGCACGGGCTCCTACGAGCAGTACTTC
-,TRBJ2-3,TRBV28,17,TRBD2,CASTRRLAGGSRDTQYF,TGTGCCAGCACCCGGCGGCTAGCGGGAGGTAGTCGAGATACGCAGTATTTT
few,TRBJ2-3,TRBV30,14,TRBD1,CAFRQGGSTDTQYF,TGTGCCTTCCGACAGGGGGGTTCCACAGATACGCAGTATTTT
-,TRBJ2-5,TRBV6-6,15,-,CASSYSSGGVETQYF,TGTGCCAGCAGTTACTCCTCGGGGGGCGTGGAGACCCAGTACTTC
-,TRBJ1-5,TRBV19,17,TRBD1,CASSMGVSTGDNQPQHF,TGTGCCAGTAGTATGGGGGTATCGACAGGGGATAATCAGCCCCAGCATTTT
-,TRBJ2-3,TRBV11-3,15,-,CASSLDFASTDTQYF,TGTGCCAGCAGCTTAGATTTCGCTAGCACAGATACGCAGTATTTT
-,TRBJ1-2,TRBV4-3,14,-,CASSRGGVDYGYTF,TGCGCCAGCAGCCGCGGAGGAGTTGACTATGGCTACACCTTC
-,TRBJ2-1,TRBV11-3,15,-,CASSSGTQEVYEQFF,TGTGCCAGCAGCTCCGGGACACAGGAGGTGTATGAGCAGTTCTTC
-,TRBJ1-5,TRBV27,15,TRBD1,CASSPRTGQIQPQHF,TGTGCCAGCAGTCCGCGGACAGGGCAGATTCAGCCCCAGCATTTT
-,TRBJ2-5,TRBV5-1,15,-,CASSLGGVGTETQYF,TGCGCCAGCAGCTTGGGGGGTGTCGGGACAGAGACCCAGTACTTC
-,TRBJ2-2,TRBV7-9,15,TRBD2,CASRLAGTNTGELFF,TGTGCCAGCAGACTAGCGGGGACGAACACCGGGGAGCTGTTTTTT
-,TRBJ2-7,TRBV29-1,14,-,CSVEGGETTYEQYF,TGCAGCGTTGAGGGCGGGGAGACCACCTACGAGCAGTACTTC
-,TRBJ1-2,TRBV2,17,TRBD1,CASSEGRDRGRYPGYTF,TGTGCCAGCAGTGAAGGGCGGGACAGGGGGCGTTATCCTGGCTACACCTTC
-,TRBJ2-1,TRBV10-3,13,-,CAISSGPNNEQFF,TGTGCCATCAGTAGCGGACCTAACAATGAGCAGTTCTTC
-,TRBJ2-3,TRBV7-3,14,-,CASSLSGSADTQYF,TGTGCCAGCAGCTTAAGTGGCAGCGCAGATACGCAGTATTTT
-,TRBJ1-1,TRBV4-3,14,-,CASSQDGRNTEAFF,TGCGCCAGCAGCCAAGACGGTAGGAACACTGAAGCTTTCTTT
-,TRBJ1-5,TRBV15,14,-,CATSIQLSNQPQHF,TGTGCCACCAGCATACAGCTTAGCAATCAGCCCCAGCATTTT
-,TRBJ1-1,TRBV20-1,11,-,CSVPWGPEAFF,TGCAGTGTCCCGTGGGGCCCTGAAGCTTTCTTT
-,TRBJ1-3,TRBV5-1,19,-,CASSPRGTPTGDSGNTIYF,TGCGCCAGCAGCCCGAGGGGTACTCCGACGGGGGACTCTGGAAACACCATATATTTT
-,TRBJ2-2,TRBV7-6,15,TRBD2,CASSPSGGNTGELFF,TGTGCCAGCAGCCCCTCGGGGGGAAACACCGGGGAGCTGTTTTTT
-,TRBJ1-1,TRBV7-9,14,-,CASSLIVENTEAFF,TGTGCCAGCAGCTTAATTGTAGAGAACACTGAAGCTTTCTTT
-,TRBJ1-1,TRBV7-9,13,-,CASSPQGNTEAFF,TGTGCCAGCAGCCCTCAGGGCAACACTGAAGCTTTCTTT
once,TRBJ2-7,TRBV6-5,15,TRBD2,CASSYIQGGRYEQYF,TGTGCCAGCAGTTACATCCAGGGAGGGAGGTACGAGCAGTACTTC
-,TRBJ2-3,TRBV5-4,17,TRBD2,CASSSGTSGRRADTQYF,TGTGCCAGCAGCTCCGGGACTAGCGGGAGGCGGGCGGATACGCAGTATTTT
-,TRBJ1-3,TRBV9,15,TRBD1,CASSVVAGGGNTIYF,TGTGCCAGCAGCGTAGTCGCAGGGGGGGGAAACACCATATATTTT
-,TRBJ2-3,TRBV12-5,15,-,CASGLGSVGTDTQYF,TGTGCTAGTGGTTTGGGTTCAGTTGGAACAGATACGCAGTATTTT
-,TRBJ2-3,TRBV27,14,TRBD1,CASSLDRGTDTQYF,TGTGCCAGCAGCTTGGACAGGGGCACAGATACGCAGTATTTT
-,TRBJ2-5,TRBV2,11,-,CASKIQETQYF,TGTGCCAGCAAAATCCAAGAGACCCAGTACTTC
-,TRBJ1-2,TRBV30,13,-,CAWSREGDYGYTF,TGTGCCTGGAGTAGGGAGGGGGATTATGGCTACACCTTC
-,TRBJ2-1,TRBV18,14,-,CASSPVTRSNEQFF,TGTGCCAGCTCACCGGTAACAAGAAGCAATGAGCAGTTCTTC
few,TRBJ1-2,TRBV19,12,-,CASSIEKDGYTF,TGTGCCAGTAGTATAGAGAAGGATGGCTACACCTTC